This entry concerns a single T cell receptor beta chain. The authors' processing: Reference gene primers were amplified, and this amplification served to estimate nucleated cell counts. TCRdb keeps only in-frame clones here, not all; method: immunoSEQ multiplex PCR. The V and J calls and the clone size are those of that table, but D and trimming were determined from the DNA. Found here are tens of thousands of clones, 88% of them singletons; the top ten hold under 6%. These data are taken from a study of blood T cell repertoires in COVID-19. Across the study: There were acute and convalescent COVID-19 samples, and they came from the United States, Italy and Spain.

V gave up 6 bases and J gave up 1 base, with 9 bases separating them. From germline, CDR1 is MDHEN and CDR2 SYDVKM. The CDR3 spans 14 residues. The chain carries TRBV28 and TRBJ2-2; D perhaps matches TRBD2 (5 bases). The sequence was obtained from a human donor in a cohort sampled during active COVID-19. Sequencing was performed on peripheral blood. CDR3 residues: CASSGLWNTGELFF. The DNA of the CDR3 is TGTGCCAGCAGCGGACTGTGGAACACCGGGGAGCTGTTTTTT.